A single sample gave rise to the 16 T cell receptor beta chains below, sequenced in a study of blood T cell repertoires in COVID-19. Clones were sequenced by immunoSEQ multiplex PCR, and TCRdb holds only the in-frame ones, with some missing. The sample lists some 510,000 clones; around 89% were seen once. Sequenced material: PBMCs or T cells enriched from blood (not recorded which). The source is a middle-aged woman who had recovered from COVID-19.

The CDR3 DNA sequence: TGTGCCAGCAGCCCCACAGGGGGCCACCTGAACTATGGCTACACCTTC. It encodes CASSPTGGHLNYGYTF. The chain links TRBV5-8 to TRBJ1-2, with TRBD1 matching 9 bases. The length of the CDR3 is 16 residues. Trimming at V came to 4 bases and at J to 2 bases, leaving 9 bases not matched to a gene. Germline V gene data show CDR1 as SGHTS and CDR2 as YDEGEE.

The J gene is TRBJ2-3, the V gene TRBV18; 13 nucleotides agree with TRBD2. The V gene end was trimmed by 2 bases and the J gene end by 4 bases; junction bases not matched to a gene: 6. The germline CDR1 and CDR2 sequences are KGHSH and LQKENI. The CDR3 has 17 residues. The CDR3 DNA is TGTGCCAGCTCACCAATAGGACTAGCGGGAGTCCCAGATACGCAGTATTTT. Amino acids: CASSPIGLAGVPDTQYF. Using reference TRBV18 and TRBJ2-3 for the parts outside the CDR3, the full variable domain is NAGVMQNPRHLVRRRGQEARLRCSPMKGHSHVYWYRQLPEEGLKFMVYLQKENIIDESGMPKERFSAEFPKEGPSILRIQQVVRGDSAAYFCASSPIGLAGVPDTQYFGPGTRLTVL.

V usage is TRBV4-1 and J usage is TRBJ2-2; a weak D match, TRBD1 (6 bases). V lost 4 bases and J 6 bases, leaving 15 bases between the germline ends. Germline CDR1 reads MGHRA; CDR2 reads YSYEKL. There are 15 residues in the CDR3. CDR3 bases: TGCGCCAGCAGCCCGAGGACAGTGAGGGCCGGGGAGCTGTTTTTT. It encodes CASSPRTVRAGELFF.

The chain recombines TRBV6-5 with TRBJ1-2; D is uncertain. V was clipped by 7 bases and J by 4 bases, with 13 bases between them. Germline values: CDR1 MNHEY, CDR2 SVGAGI. The CDR3 consists of 13 residues. The CDR3 DNA reads as TGTGCCAGCACCAGCGCGGATTTCTATGGCTACACCTTC. The encoded protein is CASTSADFYGYTF.

The CDR3 reads CASSSSGRSTYNEQFF. The CDR3 nucleotides are TGTGCCAGCAGCTCTAGCGGGAGGAGCACCTACAATGAGCAGTTCTTC. J is TRBJ2-1 and V is TRBV7-9, with 11 bases fitting TRBD2. With 4 bases clipped from V and 2 bases from J, the junction kept 4 bases outside the gene matches. The CDR3 consists of 16 residues. Germline V gives CDR1 SEHNR, CDR2 FQNEAQ (reference sequence).

This chain connects TRBV27 to TRBJ2-7, with D unresolved. This CDR3 spans 12 amino acids. V was trimmed by 4 bases and J by 2 bases, leaving 6 bases between them. Per germline, CDR1 MNHEY and CDR2 SMNVEV (reference sequence). CDR3 region: CASSSTTYEQYF. CDR3 nucleotides: TGTGCCAGCAGTTCAACAACCTACGAGCAGTACTTC.

This clone occurred once. The CDR3 spells CASSYSLAGGPYEQYF. CDR3 DNA: TGTGCCAGCAGTTACTCACTAGCGGGAGGGCCGTACGAGCAGTACTTC. V and J are TRBV6-2 or TRBV6-3 and TRBJ2-7; 13 bases are a match to TRBD2. CDR3 length equals 16 residues. The J segment lost 4 bases and the V segment lost 0 bases, leaving 3 bases of the junction unmatched. The germline CDR1 and CDR2 sequences are MNHEY and SVGEGT.

The chain is built from TRBV5-4 and TRBJ1-5, with 9 bases lining up with TRBD1. CDR3 length equals 17 residues. V dropped 4 bases and J dropped 0; count of bases not matched to a gene: 8. The V gene's germline CDR1 is SGHNT and CDR2 YYREEE (reference sequence). The CDR3 sequence: CASSANRDRDSNQPQHF. The CDR3 nucleotides read TGTGCCAGCAGCGCGAATCGGGACAGGGATAGCAATCAGCCCCAGCATTTT.

This chain uses TRBV7-8 with TRBJ2-1; D gene unclear. The CDR3 has 13 amino acids. CDR1 is SGHVS and CDR2 is FQNEAQ in the germline V gene. The V and J ends lost 0 bases and 3 bases respectively, with 3 bases between them. In DNA, the CDR3 is TGTGCCAGCAGCTTAGCCAGCTACAATGAGCAGTTCTTC. Its translation: CASSLASYNEQFF.

The rearrangement joins TRBV29-1 to TRBJ1-1; D possibly corresponds to TRBD1 (6 bases). V gave up 4 bases and J gave up 1 base, with 10 bases separating them. Germline V CDR1 and CDR2: SQVTM, ANQGSEA. The CDR3 is 13 residues long. CDR3 region: CSVVGGQNTEAFF. The CDR3 DNA follows: TGCAGCGTTGTCGGGGGGCAGAACACTGAAGCTTTCTTT.

The chain couples TRBV7-8 to TRBJ1-1; D is unresolved. This CDR3 is built from 13 residues. Trimming pared 8 bases from V and 0 bases from J, leaving 10 bases between. Germline CDR1 SGHVS, CDR2 FQNEAQ. CDR3 protein: CASGRGMNTEAFF. In DNA, the CDR3 is TGTGCCAGCGGAAGAGGCATGAACACTGAAGCTTTCTTT.

This clone was seen a single time. The chain recombines TRBV27 with TRBJ1-1, with 9 bases lining up with TRBD1. CDR1 and CDR2 (germline): MNHEY, SMNVEV (reference sequence). There are 14 residues in the CDR3. V was pared by 7 bases and J by 1 base, with 4 bases of the junction left unmatched. The CDR3 nucleotides read TGTGCCAGCAACAGACAGGGGGGGAACACTGAAGCTTTCTTT. Protein: CASNRQGGNTEAFF.

The chain's CDR3 is CAIRRTGTEKLFF. The CDR3 DNA is TGTGCCATCAGAAGAACAGGGACTGAAAAACTGTTTTTT. V and J are TRBV10-3 and TRBJ1-4, with a weak D call TRBD1 (6 bases). V was clipped by 6 bases and J by 7 bases, with 12 bases between them. This CDR3 is 13 amino acids long. The germline gives CDR1 ENHRY, CDR2 SYGVKD.

The chain couples TRBV5-6 to TRBJ2-7, with a possible D match to TRBD1 (7 bases). The V end lost 5 bases, the J end lost 2 bases, and 17 bases lay between the germline ends. The CDR3 totals 15 residues. In germline, CDR1 is SGHDT, CDR2 YYEEEE. The CDR3 DNA is TGTGCCAGCAGGGAGGGGACAGTGAATACCTACGAGCAGTACTTC. It yields the protein CASREGTVNTYEQYF.

The chain has TRBV7-9 and TRBJ1-1; perhaps TRBD1 as D (5 bases). The CDR3 spans 14 residues. Germline V gene data show CDR1 as SEHNR and CDR2 as FQNEAQ (reference sequence). V was pared by 1 base and J by 5 bases, with 11 bases between. This chain's CDR3 is CASSLVGQATEAFF. CDR3 nucleotide sequence: TGTGCCAGCAGCTTAGTGGGGCAGGCGACTGAAGCTTTCTTT. Filled out from reference TRBV7-9 and TRBJ1-1, the complete variable domain reads DTGVSQNPRHKITKRGQNVTFRCDPISEHNRLYWYRQTLGQGPEFLTYFQNEAQLEKSRLLSDRFSAERPKGSFSTLEIQRTEQGDSAMYLCASSLVGQATEAFFGQGTRLTVV.

The rearrangement uses TRBV7-9 and TRBJ2-3, with 7 bases identical to TRBD2. The CDR3 contains 15 residues. In germline, CDR1 is SEHNR, CDR2 FQNEAQ (reference sequence). The V and J ends lost 2 bases and 4 bases, in that order; junction bases with no gene match: 6. CDR3 DNA sequence: TGTGCCAGCAGCTTATGGACTAGTAACTCAGATACGCAGTATTTT. Amino acids: CASSLWTSNSDTQYF.